The present entry profiles one TCR beta chain with its context. Its cognate antigen is unknown. Profiling relied on immunoSEQ multiplex PCR, and the TCRdb table lists in-frame clones only, not all of them. The sample comprises about 77,000 clones, roughly 84% of which are singletons, and less than 8% rests with the top ten. This specimen comes from a study of OX40 agonist ivuxolimab in advanced cancers. Overall study: Patients were dosed intravenously with ivuxolimab at 0.01 to 10 mg/kg every 2 weeks. Participants, 82.7% male, averaged 60 years of age, ranging from roughly 20 to 85. General study points: More expanded clones were found, on average, in CD8+ than in CD4+ T cells.

There are 16 residues in the CDR3. The germline CDR1 and CDR2 sequences are SGHTA and FQGNSA. Trimming removed 4 bases at V and 7 bases at J, with 19 bases between. The chain employs TRBV7-2 and TRBJ1-4; tentative D call: TRBD1 (6 bases). The source material was CD4+ or CD8+ T cells sorted from blood, sampled in a trial of the OX40 agonist ivuxolimab. This receptor was identified in an adult with an advanced solid tumor such as melanoma, head and neck, liver or kidney cancer. DNA of the CDR3: TGTGCCAGCAGCTCTTCCGCAGGGGATACGAGTGAAAAACTGTTTTTT. Translating it yields CASSSSAGDTSEKLFF. Using reference TRBV7-2 and TRBJ1-4 for the parts outside the CDR3, the full variable domain is GAGVSQSPSNKVTEKGKDVELRCDPISGHTALYWYRQSLGQGLEFLIYFQGNSAPDKSGLPSDRFSAERTGGSVSTLTIQRTQQEDSAVYLCASSSSAGDTSEKLFFGSGTQLSVL.